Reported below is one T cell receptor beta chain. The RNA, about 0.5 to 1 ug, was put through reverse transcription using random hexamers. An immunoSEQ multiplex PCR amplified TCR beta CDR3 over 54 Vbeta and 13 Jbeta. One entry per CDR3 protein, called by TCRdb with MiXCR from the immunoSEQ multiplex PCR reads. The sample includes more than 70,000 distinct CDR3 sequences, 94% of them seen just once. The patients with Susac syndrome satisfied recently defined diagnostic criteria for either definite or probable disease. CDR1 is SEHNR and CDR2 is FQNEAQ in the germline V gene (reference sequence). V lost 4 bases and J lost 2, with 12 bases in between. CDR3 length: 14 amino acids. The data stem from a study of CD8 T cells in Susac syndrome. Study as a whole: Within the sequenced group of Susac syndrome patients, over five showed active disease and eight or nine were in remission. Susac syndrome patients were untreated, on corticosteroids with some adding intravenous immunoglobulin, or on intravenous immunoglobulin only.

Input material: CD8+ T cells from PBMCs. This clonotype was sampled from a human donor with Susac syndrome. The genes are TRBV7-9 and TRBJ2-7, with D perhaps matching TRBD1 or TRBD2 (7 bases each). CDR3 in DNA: TGTGCCAGCAGCTCTTCAGGGGGGGCCTACGAGCAGTACTTC. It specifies CASSSSGGAYEQYF.